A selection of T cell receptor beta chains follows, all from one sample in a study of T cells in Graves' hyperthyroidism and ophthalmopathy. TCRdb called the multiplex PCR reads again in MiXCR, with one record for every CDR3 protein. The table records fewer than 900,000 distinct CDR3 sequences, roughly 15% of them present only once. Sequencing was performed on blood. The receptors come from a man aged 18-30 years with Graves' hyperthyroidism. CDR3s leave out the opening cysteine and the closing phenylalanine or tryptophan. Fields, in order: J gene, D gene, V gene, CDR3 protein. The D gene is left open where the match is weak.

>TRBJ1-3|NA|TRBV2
ASRAHGDLSGNTIY
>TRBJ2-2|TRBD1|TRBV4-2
ASSQDGTGGSTGELF
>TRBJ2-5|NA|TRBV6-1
ASSPRGLVETQY
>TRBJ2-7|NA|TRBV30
AWSVRGGWDEQY
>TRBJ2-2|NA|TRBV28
ASSLGQGGELF
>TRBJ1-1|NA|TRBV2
ASRGQGLAEAF
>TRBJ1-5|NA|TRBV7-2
ASSPRGVNQPQH
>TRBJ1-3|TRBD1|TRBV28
ASSLGRTGDRNTIY
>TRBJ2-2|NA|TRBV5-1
ASAPGPATNTGELF
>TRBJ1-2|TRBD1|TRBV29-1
SVPGGDSPNNYGYT
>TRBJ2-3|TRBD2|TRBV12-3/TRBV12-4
ASSQAGTSGRNDTQY
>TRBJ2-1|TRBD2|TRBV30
AWSVRQAGGPGYNEQF
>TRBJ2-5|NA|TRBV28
ATLALTGQETQY
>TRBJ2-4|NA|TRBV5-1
ASSSTVGKNIQY
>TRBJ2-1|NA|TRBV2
ASSQEGVGYYDEQF
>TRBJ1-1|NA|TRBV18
ASSPYVGVSGNTEAF
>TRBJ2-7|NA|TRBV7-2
ASSLYVGVRSYEQY
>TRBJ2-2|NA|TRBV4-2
ASSPRGGSANTGELF
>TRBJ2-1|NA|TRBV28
ASSPRGAPRDEQF
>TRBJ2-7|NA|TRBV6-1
ASSTWQNYEQY
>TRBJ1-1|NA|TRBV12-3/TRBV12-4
ASRPSYLGGAF
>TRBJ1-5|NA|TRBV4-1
ASSQERGGGNQPQH
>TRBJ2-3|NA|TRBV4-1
ASSQDRLGARRTDTQY
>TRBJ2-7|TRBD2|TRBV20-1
SAGSGREYEQY
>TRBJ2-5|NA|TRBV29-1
SVATGTGGETQY
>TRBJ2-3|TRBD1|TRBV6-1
ASRDRFMADTQY
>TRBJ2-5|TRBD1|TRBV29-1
SDFRTGGEETQY
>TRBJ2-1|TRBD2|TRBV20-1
SAWTSGTDEQF
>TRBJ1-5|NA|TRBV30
AWSPRTLAQPQH
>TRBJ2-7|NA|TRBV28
ASTFHRGGSYEQY
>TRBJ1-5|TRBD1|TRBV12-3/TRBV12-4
ASSTDRADQPQH
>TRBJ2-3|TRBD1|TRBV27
ASSFTGTGRDTQY
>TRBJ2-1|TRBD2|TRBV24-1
ATSGNSGIGAEQF
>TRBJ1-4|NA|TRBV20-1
SAIRVQGGGEKLF
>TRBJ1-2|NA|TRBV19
ASSRQGGGVNYGYT
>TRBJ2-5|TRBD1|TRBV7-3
ASSLTGRQGVSETQY
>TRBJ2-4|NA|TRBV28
AAEPGGPKNIQY
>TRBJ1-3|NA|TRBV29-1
SVLTVSGNTIY
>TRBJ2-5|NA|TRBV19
ASSPDRLGTQY
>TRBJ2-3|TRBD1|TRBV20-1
SARVPGTGSTDTQY
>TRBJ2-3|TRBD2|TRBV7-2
ASSSRLAGGSVDTQY
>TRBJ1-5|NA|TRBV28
ASTEGNSPNQPQH
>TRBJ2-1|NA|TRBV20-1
SARSRSSYNEQF
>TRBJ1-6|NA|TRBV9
ASSVGSTGHSPLH
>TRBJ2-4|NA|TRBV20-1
SAYLNIQY
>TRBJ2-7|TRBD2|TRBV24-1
ATSDSTRGGKAYEQY
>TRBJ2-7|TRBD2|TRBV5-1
ASSLAGGADLQY
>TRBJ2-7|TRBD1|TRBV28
ASTTGLWGEQY